Listed here are 15 T cell receptor beta chains from one sample, sequenced in a study of glioma-infiltrating T cells. Amplification of TCR alpha and beta CDR3 regions from RNA used iRepertoire nested multiplex PCR. Each CDR3 protein is one row after TCRdb ran MiXCR on the multiplex PCR reads. The data show more than 110,000 distinct CDR3 sequences, around 42% seen once. The specimen sequenced was glioma tissue, nonneoplastic brain tissue, or PBMCs (not recorded which). Receptors were obtained from a human donor with low-grade glioma or glioblastoma, undergoing nonglioma brain surgery, or in good health (not recorded which).

This chain links TRBV6-5 with TRBJ2-7, with 10 bases matching TRBD1. J gave up 6 bases and V 10 bases, and 12 bases lay outside the gene matches. The V gene's germline CDR1 is MNHEY and CDR2 SVGAGI. The CDR3 runs to 14 residues. CDR3 DNA: TGTGCCACCAACCAGGGACAGGGGTTTTCCGAGCAGTACTTC. This sequence encodes CATNQGQGFSEQYF.

This clonotype was seen a handful of times. The J gene is TRBJ1-5, the V gene TRBV6-1; D may be TRBD1 (6 bases). CDR3 length: 15 residues. Germline CDR1 and CDR2: MNHNS and SASEGT. Trimming took off 5 bases at V and 1 base at J, with 12 bases between the two ends. The CDR3, as DNA: TGTGCCAGCAGTCATGACAGGCAGAGCAATCAGCCCCAGCATTTT. Its translation: CASSHDRQSNQPQHF.

This clonotype was observed many times. This chain uses TRBV28 with TRBJ1-1; no definite D call. Between the trimmed V and J ends, which lost 6 bases and 2 bases, there was a span of 10 bases. CDR3 length: 13 amino acids. The germline V gene has CDR1 MDHEN and CDR2 SYDVKM. As DNA, the CDR3 is TGTGCCAGCAGGACGACGGGTAACACTGAAGCTTTCTTT. Residues: CASRTTGNTEAFF.

The chain links TRBV20-1 to TRBJ2-7, with 9 bases identical to TRBD2. Germline CDR1 DFQATT, CDR2 SNEGSKA (reference sequence). The trim removed 6 bases at V and 3 bases at J, leaving 6 bases unmatched. The CDR3 totals 13 residues. DNA for the CDR3: TGCAGTGCCTCGACTAGCGGTTACTACGAGCAGTACTTC. Translated: CSASTSGYYEQYF.

This clonotype is medium-sized (0.01 to 0.1%) in the sample. This CDR3 is CASSWGGPTDTQYF. The CDR3 region has the DNA TGTGCCAGCAGTTGGGGGGGCCCCACAGATACGCAGTATTTT. The J gene is TRBJ2-3, the V gene TRBV6-1; TRBD2 might be the D (7 bases). V lost 5 bases to trimming and J lost 2 bases, with 11 bases between them. The CDR3 runs 14 residues. CDR1 and CDR2 from the germline V gene are MNHNS and SASEGT.

J is TRBJ2-7 and V is TRBV6-1; 9 bases are a match to TRBD1. The CDR3 spans 15 residues. CDR1 is MNHNS, CDR2 SASEGT, per germline. With V trimmed by 8 bases and J by 3 bases, 11 bases remained unmatched. The CDR3 nucleotides read TGTGCCAGCTACTCAACCGGGACAGGGTTCTACGAGCAGTACTTC. It specifies CASYSTGTGFYEQYF.

The rearrangement links TRBV2 to TRBJ2-5; 12 bases match TRBD2. The germline V gene has CDR1 SNHLY and CDR2 FYNNEI. This CDR3 spans 15 amino acids. V lost 5 bases, J lost 2 bases, and 3 bases stayed unmatched. This CDR3 reads CASSWTSGAQETQYF. For the CDR3, the DNA is TGTGCCAGCAGTTGGACTAGCGGGGCTCAAGAGACCCAGTACTTC. Based on the CDR3 plus reference TRBV2 and TRBJ2-5, the full variable domain is EPEVTQTPSHQVTQMGQEVILRCVPISNHLYFYWYRQILGQKVEFLVSFYNNEISEKSEIFDDQFSVERPDGSNFTLKIRSTKLEDSAMYFCASSWTSGAQETQYFGPGTRLLVL.

The rearrangement joins TRBV20-1 to TRBJ2-1; the D gene is possibly TRBD1 (5 bases). Germline-derived CDR1 and CDR2 are DFQATT and SNEGSKA (reference sequence). Trimming pared 7 bases from V and 0 bases from J, leaving 16 bases between. The CDR3 length is 15 residues. CDR3 bases: TGCAGTGGGACACCCGTGGGGAACTCCTACAATGAGCAGTTCTTC. Translated: CSGTPVGNSYNEQFF.

The chain joins TRBV11-2 to TRBJ1-2; 7 bases fit TRBD1. With 2 bases clipped from V and 3 bases from J, the junction kept 6 bases outside the gene matches. Germline assignment: CDR1 SGHAT and CDR2 FQNNGV. The CDR3 loop spans 15 amino acids. The CDR3, as DNA: TGTGCCAGCAGCTTATTAGGACAGGCCTACTATGGCTACACCTTC. Encoded protein: CASSLLGQAYYGYTF.

CDR3 bases: TGCAGTGCCGTTCGACAGGGCGCCTACGAGCAGTACTTC. This encodes CSAVRQGAYEQYF. This chain uses TRBV20-1 with TRBJ2-7; 7 positions agree with TRBD1. The J segment lost 2 bases and the V segment lost 6 bases, leaving 7 bases of the junction unmatched. The CDR3 length is 13 residues. Per the germline V gene, CDR1 is DFQATT and CDR2 is SNEGSKA (reference sequence).

This chain connects TRBV6-1 to TRBJ1-1; D is undetermined. The CDR3 consists of 14 residues. Trimming cost V 5 bases and J 1 base, with 11 bases left between them. CDR1 is MNHNS, CDR2 SASEGT, per germline. The CDR3 region is CASSSQNRNTEAFF. CDR3 sequence (DNA): TGTGCCAGCAGTTCCCAAAACAGGAACACTGAAGCTTTCTTT.

This rearrangement joins TRBV2 to TRBJ1-2; 8 bases fit TRBD1. Germline V gene sequence: CDR1 SNHLY, CDR2 FYNNEI. CDR3 length equals 14 residues. Trimming at V came to 6 bases and at J to 6 bases, leaving 9 bases not matched to a gene. For the CDR3, the DNA is TGTGCCAGCAGGGCCGGACAGGGTGCAGATGGCTACACCTTC. Translated, it gives CASRAGQGADGYTF.

Remarks on this clonotype: Just one base apart from a much larger clone, this may be a read error. The rearrangement uses TRBV6-5 and TRBJ2-5; no definite D call. The CDR3 consists of 13 residues. Germline lookup yields CDR1 MNHEY and CDR2 SVGAGI. The CDR3 is CARSYSWSEPQYF. The CDR3 DNA is TGTGCCAGAAGTTACTCTTGGTCTGAGCCCCAGTACTTC.

The rearrangement links TRBV6-1 to TRBJ2-7, with D perhaps matching TRBD2 (7 bases). Trimming removed 9 bases at V and 9 bases at J, with 24 bases between. The CDR3 length is 14 residues. Germline V lookup: CDR1 MNHNS, CDR2 SASEGT. CDR3 protein: CASEEGGTKLAQYF. The CDR3 DNA is TGTGCCAGTGAGGAGGGAGGGACAAAGTTAGCGCAGTACTTC.

This clonotype has only a few counts. The V and J genes are TRBV20-1 and TRBJ1-1, with 9 bases lining up with TRBD1. The CDR3 totals 14 residues. CDR1 and CDR2 (germline): DFQATT, SNEGSKA (reference sequence). After removal of 1 base from V and 8 bases from J, the junction contained 8 bases not matched to a gene. DNA of the CDR3: TGCAGTGCTAGAGCAGGGACAGGGTTTGGAGAAGCTTTCTTT. Translating it yields CSARAGTGFGEAFF.